Shown below are 18 T cell receptor beta chains from a single sample sequenced in a study of blood T cell repertoires in COVID-19. Only in-frame clones appear in the TCRdb table, and some are missing; sequencing was by immunoSEQ multiplex PCR. The data hold about 250,000 clones, with roughly 87% observed a single time. Sequencing was performed on PBMCs or T cells enriched from blood (not recorded which). The receptors were sampled from a woman in her thirties with acute COVID-19.

The genes are TRBV28 and TRBJ1-5; maybe TRBD1 (5 bases). The CDR3 extends over 15 amino acids. The germline V gene encodes CDR1 MDHEN and CDR2 SYDVKM. With 6 bases removed from V and 6 bases from J, the gap between germline ends came to 18 bases. As DNA, the CDR3 is TGTGCCAGCAGATCATCCGGACAAGGGGCTCAGCCCCAGCATTTT. Residues: CASRSSGQGAQPQHF.

V usage is TRBV29-1 and J usage is TRBJ2-3; D remains ambiguous. The CDR3 spans 12 residues. Germline V gene sequence: CDR1 SQVTM, CDR2 ANQGSEA. The V end was cut by 6 bases, the J end by 2 bases, with 9 bases between. CDR3 protein: CSVFVVTDTQYF. The CDR3 coding sequence is TGCAGCGTGTTCGTAGTCACAGATACGCAGTATTTT.

This chain joins TRBV5-1 and TRBJ2-7, with TRBD2 matching 11 bases. CDR1 is SGHRS, CDR2 YFSETQ, per germline. This CDR3 is 17 amino acids long. Germline trimming cut 0 bases from V and 5 bases from J; bases unmatched to any gene: 10. CDR3 nucleotide sequence: TGCGCCAGCAGCTTGGTTAGCGGGAGGGCCGGTGTGGACGAGCAGTACTTC. Translated, it gives CASSLVSGRAGVDEQYF.

The chain employs TRBV5-1 and TRBJ2-5; 11 nucleotides line up with TRBD2. Trimming at V came to 1 base and at J to 5 bases, leaving 4 bases not matched to a gene. Germline V gives CDR1 SGHRS, CDR2 YFSETQ. The CDR3 has 15 residues. The CDR3 reads CASSLQGLAAETQYF. CDR3 nucleotides: TGCGCCAGCAGCTTGCAGGGACTAGCGGCCGAGACCCAGTACTTC.

This sequence joins TRBV18 and TRBJ2-5; D might be TRBD1 (5 bases). The CDR3 spans 14 residues. V lost 2 bases to trimming and J lost 1 base, with 8 bases between them. Germline V CDR1 and CDR2: KGHSH, LQKENI. The CDR3 region has the DNA TGTGCCAGCTCACCAAATACAGGCCAAGAGACCCAGTACTTC. It codes for CASSPNTGQETQYF.

For this clone: The same CDR3 also results from other DNA sequences found in this sample. V usage is TRBV30 and J usage is TRBJ1-2, with D perhaps matching TRBD1 (5 bases). Per germline, CDR1 GTSNPN and CDR2 SVGIG (reference sequence). The CDR3 runs 14 residues. V gave up 5 bases and J gave up 3 bases, with 16 bases separating them. The CDR3 here is CAWVGGDGHYGYTF. CDR3 coding DNA: TGTGCCTGGGTGGGAGGGGACGGGCACTATGGCTACACCTTC. Complete variable domain (other parts from reference TRBV30 and TRBJ1-2): SQTIHQWPATLVQPVGSPLSLECTVEGTSNPNLYWYRQAAGRGLQLLFYSVGIGQISSEVPQNLSASRPQDRQFILSSKKLLLSDSGFYLCAWVGGDGHYGYTFGSGTRLTVV.

The chain joins TRBV7-9 to TRBJ2-3, with unresolved D. The germline V gene encodes CDR1 SEHNR and CDR2 FQNEAQ (reference sequence). V was trimmed by 5 bases and J by 3 bases, leaving 9 bases between them. CDR3 size: 13 residues. The CDR3 DNA reads as TGTGCCAGCAGCACCGACTCGACAGATACGCAGTATTTT. Amino acids: CASSTDSTDTQYF.

This chain joins TRBV28 and TRBJ2-7, with D perhaps matching TRBD2 (6 bases). This CDR3 has 16 residues. V lost 4 bases and J lost 4, with 20 bases in between. Germline V gene lookup returns CDR1 MDHEN and CDR2 SYDVKM. In DNA, the CDR3 is TGTGCCAGCAGTTCTCCCGGGAGCTCGCCCCGTTACGAGCAGTACTTC. Its translation: CASSSPGSSPRYEQYF.

The genes are TRBV3-1 (or the pseudogene TRBV3-2) and TRBJ2-1, with 7 bases fitting TRBD2. CDR3 length: 16 residues. Germline V lookup: CDR1 LGHDT, CDR2 YNNKEL (reference sequence). Unmatched junction bases numbered 6, after V lost 0 bases and J lost 4 bases. This CDR3 is CASSQDLEAGYNEQFF. Written as DNA, the CDR3 is TGTGCCAGCAGCCAAGATCTAGAAGCGGGATACAATGAGCAGTTCTTC.

This clone was found a few times. V and J are TRBV7-3 and TRBJ2-1, with D possibly TRBD2 on 6 matching bases. The CDR3 sequence is 14 residues long. V was shortened by 3 bases and J by 5 bases, with 11 bases between the two germline ends. From germline, CDR1 is SGHTA and CDR2 FQGTGA. CDR3 in DNA: TGTGCCAGCAGCTTCGGGCTAGCGAACAATGAGCAGTTCTTC. It is translated as CASSFGLANNEQFF.

This sequence joins TRBV5-1 and TRBJ1-1; no reliable D call. Trimming left V 4 bases short and J 3 bases short, with 13 bases between. Germline V lookup: CDR1 SGHRS, CDR2 YFSETQ. The CDR3 has 14 residues. CDR3 sequence (DNA): TGCGCCAGCAGCCGGGGATTCGGGGACACTGAAGCTTTCTTT. This encodes CASSRGFGDTEAFF. Combining the CDR3 with reference TRBV5-1 and TRBJ1-1 gives the whole variable domain KAGVTQTPRYLIKTRGQQVTLSCSPISGHRSVSWYQQTPGQGLQFLFEYFSETQRNKGNFPGRFSGRQFSNSRSEMNVSTLELGDSALYLCASSRGFGDTEAFFGQGTRLTVV.

The rearrangement uses TRBV28 and TRBJ1-2, with 8 bases fitting TRBD1. Germline CDR1 and CDR2: MDHEN and SYDVKM. The CDR3 totals 12 residues. V trimming: 8 bases; J trimming: 7 bases; junction bases outside the gene matches: 6. The CDR3 region is CASGDRGGGYTF. CDR3 DNA: TGTGCCAGCGGAGACAGGGGCGGTGGCTACACCTTC.

This sequence joins TRBV28 and TRBJ2-3; TRBD2 agrees at 8 bases. The CDR3 consists of 14 residues. Germline trimming cut 2 bases from V and 8 bases from J; bases unmatched to any gene: 6. Germline V CDR1 and CDR2: MDHEN, SYDVKM. CDR3: CASSLRGGSGTQYF. CDR3 DNA: TGTGCCAGCAGTTTACGGGGGGGCAGTGGTACGCAGTATTTT.

This clone was picked up a small number of times. The gene calls are TRBV7-6 and TRBJ2-3, with TRBD1 identical over 7 bases. V was clipped by 3 bases and J by 0 bases; unmatched bases: 0. Germline V lookup: CDR1 SGHVS, CDR2 FNYEAQ. This CDR3 contains 14 residues. CDR3 sequence reads: CASSLGQSTDTQYF. Here the CDR3 DNA reads TGTGCCAGCAGCTTGGGACAGAGCACAGATACGCAGTATTTT.

The V gene is TRBV5-1, the J gene TRBJ2-1, with 10 bases fitting TRBD2. CDR1 and CDR2 (germline): SGHRS, YFSETQ. CDR3 length equals 16 residues. Trimming at V came to 4 bases and at J to 9 bases, leaving 13 bases not matched to a gene. CDR3 sequence reads: CASSGELAGEWVEQFF. CDR3 bases: TGCGCCAGCAGCGGGGAGCTAGCGGGGGAATGGGTTGAGCAGTTCTTC.

The V gene is TRBV5-1, the J gene TRBJ2-3; unclear D gene. V dropped 1 base and J dropped 2 bases, with 8 bases sitting between them. This CDR3 region has 14 residues. Germline CDR1 and CDR2: SGHRS and YFSETQ. CDR3 loop: CASSLFPITDTQYF. CDR3 coding DNA: TGCGCCAGCAGCTTGTTTCCCATCACAGATACGCAGTATTTT.

CDR3 coding DNA: TGTGCCAGCAGCTTGTGGAGCTCTCCGTATTGGAATGAGCAGTTCTTC. Protein: CASSLWSSPYWNEQFF. The genes are TRBV5-8 and TRBJ2-1; D is ambiguous. Germline V CDR1 and CDR2: SGHTS, YDEGEE. The CDR3 is made up of 16 amino acids. The ends were cut back, 1 base at V and 7 bases at J, with 18 bases in the middle.

The chain has TRBV14 and TRBJ1-1, with D maybe TRBD1 (5 bases). The CDR3 runs 15 residues. Germline V gives CDR1 SGHDN, CDR2 FVKESK. The V gene lost 1 base and the J gene lost 3 bases, with 12 bases spanning the gap. CDR3 bases: TGTGCCAGCAGCCAAGTTTTTGGCAGGGACACTGAAGCTTTCTTT. Translation gives CASSQVFGRDTEAFF.